A single sample is the source of the 31 T cell receptor beta chains below, sequenced in a study of T cell responses to AZD1222 COVID-19 vaccine. The table came from immunoSEQ multiplex PCR; TCRdb's copy has only in-frame clones and leaves some out. This table has more than 150,000 clones, less than 95% appearing once. Sequencing used peripheral blood, obtained on day 0 of AZD1222 vaccination. The receptors shown here come from an adult in good health.

The V gene is TRBV5-8, the J gene TRBJ1-5; 7 bases map to TRBD1. There are 15 residues in the CDR3. The V gene end was trimmed by 0 bases and the J gene end by 5 bases; junction bases not matched to a gene: 5. Germline CDR1 SGHTS, CDR2 YDEGEE. The CDR3 protein is CASSLGDRKHQPQHF. The CDR3 DNA follows: TGTGCCAGCAGCTTGGGGGACAGAAAACATCAGCCCCAGCATTTT.

The V gene is TRBV28, the J gene TRBJ1-1; D is unresolved. The CDR3 extends over 15 amino acids. V lost 2 bases, J lost 1 base, and 11 bases lay in between. Germline CDR1 is MDHEN and CDR2 is SYDVKM. For the CDR3, the DNA is TGTGCCAGCAGTTTAACTTTGTCTCGGAACACTGAAGCTTTCTTT. It encodes CASSLTLSRNTEAFF.

This clone was detected only once. This chain links TRBV7-2 with TRBJ1-1; D is unclear. The CDR3 covers 12 residues. V was cut by 7 bases and J by 5 bases, with 11 bases left in between. Germline CDR1 and CDR2: SGHTA and FQGNSA. CDR3 in amino acids: CASTQFGTEAFF. The CDR3 nucleotides read TGTGCCAGCACCCAATTTGGGACTGAAGCTTTCTTT.

This clone was detected only a few times. V gene TRBV7-3 combines with J gene TRBJ2-1, with unresolved D. Germline-derived CDR1 and CDR2 are SGHTA and FQGTGA. The V end lost 1 base, the J end lost 0 bases, and 10 bases lay between the germline ends. The CDR3 consists of 16 residues. The CDR3 protein is CASSLSRVFSYNEQFF. For the CDR3, the DNA is TGTGCCAGCAGCTTAAGCCGGGTATTCTCCTACAATGAGCAGTTCTTC.

This chain uses TRBV19 with TRBJ2-1, with 13 positions matching TRBD2. Germline V lookup: CDR1 LNHDA, CDR2 SQIVND (reference sequence). This CDR3 has 18 residues. The J segment lost 4 bases and the V segment lost 1 base, leaving 7 bases of the junction unmatched. The CDR3 DNA sequence: TGTGCCAGTAGTATAGCCCCCCTGACTAGCGGGGGGTACAATGAGCAGTTCTTC. Protein sequence: CASSIAPLTSGGYNEQFF.

This rearrangement joins TRBV28 to TRBJ1-2; a weak D match, TRBD1 (5 bases). Germline CDR1 reads MDHEN; CDR2 reads SYDVKM. This CDR3 is built from 14 residues. The V end lost 5 bases, the J end lost 8 bases, and 18 bases lay between the germline ends. CDR3 DNA sequence: TGTGCCAGCAGTGGGGGAGGGTTTTATGGCGGCTACACCTTC. Its protein product is CASSGGGFYGGYTF.

CDR3 in amino acids: CASVGGPLVAGNTGELFF. The CDR3 nucleotides read TGTGCCAGTGTAGGAGGACCTCTCGTGGCTGGGAACACCGGGGAGCTGTTTTTT. The chain is built from TRBV2 and TRBJ2-2; D possibly corresponds to TRBD2 (5 bases). This CDR3 region has 18 residues. Trimming shortened V by 9 bases and J by 1 base, and 24 bases separated the two germline ends. Germline CDR1 is SNHLY and CDR2 is FYNNEI.

The chain couples TRBV5-8 to TRBJ2-7, with 8 bases identical to TRBD1. This CDR3 is built from 13 residues. V lost 6 bases to trimming and J lost 4 bases; unmatched junction nucleotides: 6. The germline CDR1 and CDR2 sequences are SGHTS and YDEGEE. In nucleotides, the CDR3 is TGTGCCAGCATCGGGGACAGGTCATACGAGCAGTACTTC. It translates to CASIGDRSYEQYF.

J is TRBJ2-4 and V is TRBV5-1, with D possibly matching TRBD1 (5 bases). Germline V gene data show CDR1 as SGHRS and CDR2 as YFSETQ. This CDR3 spans 15 amino acids. Trimming took off 1 base at V and 6 bases at J, with 14 bases between the two ends. The CDR3 loop is CASSLIPQTGNIQYF. The CDR3 bases are TGCGCCAGCAGCTTGATCCCCCAAACAGGAAACATTCAGTACTTC.

The chain couples TRBV4-2 to TRBJ1-5, with D possibly being TRBD1 (6 bases). Germline V CDR1 and CDR2: LGHNA, YNFKEQ. This CDR3 spans 15 amino acids. Trimming cost V 0 bases and J 5 bases, with 11 bases left between them. As DNA, the CDR3 is TGTGCCAGCAGCCAAGAGCGGGGGGCGGATCAGCCCCAGCATTTT. Encoded protein: CASSQERGADQPQHF.

The chain uses TRBV30 and TRBJ1-2; D is unresolved. Trimming removed 3 bases from V and 7 bases from J, with 15 bases in between. The CDR3 length is 13 residues. CDR1 GTSNPN and CDR2 SVGIG come from the germline V gene (reference sequence). The CDR3 here is CAWSPGPSGGYTF. The CDR3 coding sequence is TGTGCCTGGAGCCCCGGGCCGAGCGGTGGCTACACCTTC.

The rearrangement uses TRBV18 and TRBJ2-1; TRBD1 might be the D (6 bases). Per germline, CDR1 KGHSH and CDR2 LQKENI. V was shortened by 5 bases and J by 4 bases, with 12 bases between the two germline ends. The CDR3 loop spans 14 amino acids. Here the CDR3 reads CASSAGTQYNEQFF. DNA of the CDR3: TGTGCCAGCTCAGCCGGGACACAGTACAATGAGCAGTTCTTC.

A single count supports this clone. The chain couples TRBV5-1 to TRBJ2-3, with a possible D match to TRBD2 (6 bases). The V end was cut by 4 bases, the J end by 2 bases, with 14 bases between. Germline CDR1 and CDR2: SGHRS and YFSETQ. The CDR3 sequence is 15 residues long. The CDR3 here is CASSPAGRATDTQYF. DNA of the CDR3: TGCGCCAGCAGCCCAGCGGGTAGGGCCACAGATACGCAGTATTTT. The full variable domain, its missing parts supplied by reference TRBV5-1 and TRBJ2-3, is KAGVTQTPRYLIKTRGQQVTLSCSPISGHRSVSWYQQTPGQGLQFLFEYFSETQRNKGNFPGRFSGRQFSNSRSEMNVSTLELGDSALYLCASSPAGRATDTQYFGPGTRLTVL.

V usage is TRBV11-1 and J usage is TRBJ2-7, with D maybe TRBD1 (7 bases). Germline V CDR1 and CDR2: SGHAT, FQDESV (reference sequence). The CDR3 runs 15 residues. V lost 4 bases and J 0 bases, leaving 13 bases between the germline ends. The CDR3 here is CASSSQGGSSYEQYF. The DNA for the CDR3 is TGTGCCAGCAGCTCCCAGGGGGGATCCTCCTACGAGCAGTACTTC.

The chain links TRBV9 to TRBJ2-1, with TRBD2 matching 10 bases. J was trimmed by 10 bases and V by 1 base; bases with no gene match: 11. This CDR3 is built from 16 residues. Germline values: CDR1 SGDLS, CDR2 YYNGEE. The CDR3 DNA follows: TGTGCCAGCAGCGTAACTAGCGGGACTATGAGCGGGGAGCAGTTCTTC. Amino acid sequence: CASSVTSGTMSGEQFF. The full variable domain, rest sourced from reference TRBV9 and TRBJ2-1, is DSGVTQTPKHLITATGQRVTLRCSPRSGDLSVYWYQQSLDQGLQFLIQYYNGEERAKGNILERFSAQQFPDLHSELNLSSLELGDSALYFCASSVTSGTMSGEQFFGPGTRLTVL.

The chain recombines TRBV7-9 with TRBJ2-7, with a tentative D call TRBD1 (5 bases). Trimming shortened V by 8 bases and J by 0 bases, and 14 bases separated the two germline ends. Germline CDR1 and CDR2: SEHNR and FQNEAQ (reference sequence). The CDR3 spans 14 residues. The CDR3 DNA reads TGTGCCAGCTTCGGGCCGGACATCTCCTACGAGCAGTACTTC. This sequence encodes CASFGPDISYEQYF.

The genes are TRBV11-2 and TRBJ2-4, with D possibly TRBD2 on 6 matching bases. Trimming shortened V by 8 bases and J by 1 base, and 18 bases separated the two germline ends. CDR1 and CDR2 (germline): SGHAT, FQNNGV. The CDR3 loop spans 16 amino acids. In DNA, the CDR3 is TGTGCCAGCGACTCAGGAGGGAGGAGGGCCAAAAACATTCAGTACTTC. This gives the protein CASDSGGRRAKNIQYF.

V usage is TRBV7-2 and J usage is TRBJ1-2; D may be TRBD1 (5 bases). The V and J ends lost 6 bases and 7 bases respectively, with 18 bases between them. From germline, CDR1 is SGHTA and CDR2 FQGNSA. The CDR3 covers 14 residues. CDR3 bases: TGTGCCAGCAGGCCAGGCGGGGGACCGGGTGGCTACACCTTC. This encodes CASRPGGGPGGYTF.

This chain's CDR3 is CSAAKSYEQYF. The CDR3, as DNA: TGCAGCGCCGCGAAGTCCTACGAGCAGTACTTC. The chain has TRBV29-1 and TRBJ2-7; D remains unclear. This CDR3 is 11 amino acids long. The V gene lost 7 bases and the J gene lost 1 base, with 8 bases spanning the gap. CDR1 and CDR2 (germline): SQVTM, ANQGSEA.

The V gene is TRBV3-1 (or the pseudogene TRBV3-2), the J gene TRBJ1-1; D is undetermined. Germline assignment: CDR1 LGHDT and CDR2 YNNKEL (reference sequence). V was clipped by 0 bases and J by 6 bases, with 8 bases between them. This CDR3 contains 13 residues. The CDR3, as DNA: TGTGCCAGCAGCCAAGAGAGAGGCTCTGAAGCTTTCTTT. Its protein product is CASSQERGSEAFF.

This chain joins TRBV27 and TRBJ2-7, with D hard to call. The V gene's germline CDR1 is MNHEY and CDR2 SMNVEV (reference sequence). The CDR3 consists of 12 residues. Between the trimmed V and J ends, which lost 4 bases and 12 bases, there was a span of 16 bases. DNA of the CDR3: TGTGCCAGCAGTTCAGACATAATGGGGTTGTACTTC. Amino acids: CASSSDIMGLYF.

The chain is built from TRBV7-9 and TRBJ1-1; TRBD1 might be the D (6 bases). Germline V gene sequence: CDR1 SEHNR, CDR2 FQNEAQ (reference sequence). Trimming pared 4 bases from V and 5 bases from J, leaving 11 bases between. This CDR3 comprises 13 residues. CDR3 nucleotide sequence: TGTGCCAGCAGCTACTCAGGGGTGACTGAAGCTTTCTTT. Protein sequence: CASSYSGVTEAFF. The whole variable domain, remainder taken from reference TRBV7-9 and TRBJ1-1, is DTGVSQNPRHKITKRGQNVTFRCDPISEHNRLYWYRQTLGQGPEFLTYFQNEAQLEKSRLLSDRFSAERPKGSFSTLEIQRTEQGDSAMYLCASSYSGVTEAFFGQGTRLTVV.

The chain uses TRBV6-6 and TRBJ1-1; no clear D. The CDR3 covers 11 residues. V lost 3 bases and J 8 bases, leaving 7 bases between the germline ends. The germline CDR1 and CDR2 sequences are MNHNY and SVGAGI (reference sequence). The CDR3, as DNA: TGTGCCAGCAGTTATACGCGGGAAGCTTTCTTT. This gives the protein CASSYTREAFF.

The rearrangement uses TRBV28 and TRBJ1-1; 7 nucleotides agree with TRBD1. V lost 6 bases and J lost 5; bases outside the gene matches: 3. CDR1 and CDR2 (germline): MDHEN, SYDVKM. The CDR3 is 12 residues long. CDR3 sequence reads: CASRETGTEAFF. CDR3 nucleotides: TGTGCCAGCAGGGAGACAGGGACTGAAGCTTTCTTT.

As DNA, the CDR3 is TGCGCCAGCAGCCAAAATATAGCGGGAGAAATCTACAATGAGCAGTTCTTC. Translating it yields CASSQNIAGEIYNEQFF. This chain connects TRBV4-1 to TRBJ2-1; 9 bases map to TRBD2. The V and J ends lost 2 bases and 3 bases, in that order; junction bases with no gene match: 8. Germline V gene sequence: CDR1 MGHRA, CDR2 YSYEKL. The CDR3 consists of 17 residues.

The chain joins TRBV28 to TRBJ2-2, with 10 bases that match TRBD2. Germline-derived CDR1 and CDR2 are MDHEN and SYDVKM. The V segment lost 3 bases and the J segment 4 bases; nucleotides outside the gene matches: 8. This CDR3 comprises 17 residues. The CDR3 bases are TGTGCCAGCAGTTTGAGGATCGGACTAGCGGTCACCGGGGAGCTGTTTTTT. It encodes CASSLRIGLAVTGELFF. The full variable domain, completed using reference TRBV28 and TRBJ2-2, is DVKVTQSSRYLVKRTGEKVFLECVQDMDHENMFWYRQDPGLGLRLIYFSYDVKMKEKGDIPEGYSVSREKKERFSLILESASTNQTSMYLCASSLRIGLAVTGELFFGEGSRLTVL.

This clone showed up just once. This rearrangement joins TRBV5-1 to TRBJ2-5; 11 bases map to TRBD1. Trimming took 2 bases from V and 5 from J; bases not matched to a gene: 5. The CDR3 is 15 residues long. Germline V gene data show CDR1 as SGHRS and CDR2 as YFSETQ. The CDR3 coding sequence is TGCGCCAGCAGCTTTCGGACAGGGGGCGTGGAGACCCAGTACTTC. Its protein is CASSFRTGGVETQYF.

The V call is TRBV5-1, the J call TRBJ2-7, with 11 positions matching TRBD2. CDR3 length equals 16 residues. V shed 4 bases, J shed 5 bases, and the junction held 11 bases outside the gene matches. Germline lookup yields CDR1 SGHRS and CDR2 YFSETQ. CDR3 residues: CASSRTELAGADEQYF. CDR3 sequence (DNA): TGCGCCAGCAGCCGGACCGAACTAGCGGGAGCGGACGAGCAGTACTTC.

The V and J genes are TRBV28 and TRBJ2-1, with 10 positions matching TRBD2. This CDR3 is built from 18 residues. CDR1 and CDR2 from the germline V gene are MDHEN and SYDVKM. Trimming removed 4 bases from V and 4 bases from J; junction bases left unmatched: 13. The DNA of the CDR3 is TGTGCCAGCAGTTCCCCCGTAGTAGCGGGAGGAGTATACAATGAGCAGTTCTTC. It specifies CASSSPVVAGGVYNEQFF.

This clone is a singleton in its sample. V gene TRBV7-9 combines with J gene TRBJ2-7; 7 bases fit TRBD1. V shed 5 bases, J shed 6 bases, and the junction held 7 bases outside the gene matches. Germline CDR1 and CDR2: SEHNR and FQNEAQ (reference sequence). The CDR3 has 13 residues. The CDR3 coding sequence is TGTGCCAGCAGCCTGGGACAGCCACTCGAGCAGTACTTC. It specifies CASSLGQPLEQYF.

J is TRBJ2-5 and V is TRBV10-1; no firm D call. The germline V gene encodes CDR1 WNHNN and CDR2 SYGVQD (reference sequence). Trimming took off 8 bases at V and 5 bases at J, with 9 bases between the two ends. CDR3 length equals 11 residues. CDR3 sequence (DNA): TGCGCCAGCGGCTTGGGGGAGACCCAGTACTTC. Translation gives CASGLGETQYF.